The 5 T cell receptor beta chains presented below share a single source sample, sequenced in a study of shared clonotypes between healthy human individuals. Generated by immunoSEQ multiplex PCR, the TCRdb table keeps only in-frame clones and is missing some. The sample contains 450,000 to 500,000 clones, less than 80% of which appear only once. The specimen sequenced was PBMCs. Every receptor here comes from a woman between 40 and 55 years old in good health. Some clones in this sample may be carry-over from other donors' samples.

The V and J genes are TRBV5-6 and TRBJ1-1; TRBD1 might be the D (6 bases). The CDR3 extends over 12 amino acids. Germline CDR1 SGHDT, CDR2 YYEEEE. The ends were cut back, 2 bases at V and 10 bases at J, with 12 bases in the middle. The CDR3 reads CASSLGGGRAFF. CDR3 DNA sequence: TGTGCCAGCAGCTTAGGAGGGGGTCGAGCTTTCTTT.

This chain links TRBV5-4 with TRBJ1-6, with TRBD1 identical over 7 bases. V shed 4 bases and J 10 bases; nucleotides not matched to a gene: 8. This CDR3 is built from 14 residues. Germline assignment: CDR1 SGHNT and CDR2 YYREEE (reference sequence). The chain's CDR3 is CASSVPGQSSPLHF. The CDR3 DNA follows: TGTGCCAGCAGCGTGCCGGGACAGTCCTCACCCCTCCACTTT.

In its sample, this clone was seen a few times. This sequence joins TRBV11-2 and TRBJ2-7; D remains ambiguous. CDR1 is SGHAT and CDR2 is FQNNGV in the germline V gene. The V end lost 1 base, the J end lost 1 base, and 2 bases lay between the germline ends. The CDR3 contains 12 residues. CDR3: CASSLGSYEQYF. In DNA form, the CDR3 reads TGTGCCAGCAGCTTAGGGTCCTACGAGCAGTACTTC. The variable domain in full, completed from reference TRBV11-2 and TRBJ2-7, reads EAGVAQSPRYKIIEKRQSVAFWCNPISGHATLYWYQQILGQGPKLLIQFQNNGVVDDSQLPKDRFSAERLKGVDSTLKIQPAKLEDSAVYLCASSLGSYEQYFGPGTRLTVT.

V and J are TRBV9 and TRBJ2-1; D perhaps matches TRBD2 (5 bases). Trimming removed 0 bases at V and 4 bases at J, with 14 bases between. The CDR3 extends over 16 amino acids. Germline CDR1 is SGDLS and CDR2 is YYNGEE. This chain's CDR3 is CASSVGGLPLYNEQFF. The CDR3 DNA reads TGTGCCAGCAGCGTAGGAGGGCTCCCCCTGTACAATGAGCAGTTCTTC. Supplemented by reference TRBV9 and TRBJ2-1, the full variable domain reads DSGVTQTPKHLITATGQRVTLRCSPRSGDLSVYWYQQSLDQGLQFLIQYYNGEERAKGNILERFSAQQFPDLHSELNLSSLELGDSALYFCASSVGGLPLYNEQFFGPGTRLTVL.

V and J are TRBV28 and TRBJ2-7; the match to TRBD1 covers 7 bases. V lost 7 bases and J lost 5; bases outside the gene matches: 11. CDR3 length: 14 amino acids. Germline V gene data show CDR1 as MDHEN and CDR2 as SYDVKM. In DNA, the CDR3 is TGTGCCAGCAATAGTCTCACAGGGGTCAACGAGCAGTACTTC. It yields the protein CASNSLTGVNEQYF.